These 14 T cell receptor beta chains were sequenced from one sample in a study of CD4 T cells in relation to SARS-CoV-2 and coronaviruses. These receptors' targets are unknown. The assay was immunoSEQ multiplex PCR, and TCRdb's table has in-frame clones only and misses some. The sample lists about 38,000 clones, around 74% seen once, with roughly 22% in the top ten. The specimen was memory CD4+ T cells from PBMCs, cultured in vitro. These TCRs come from an adult with COVID-19.

The chain recombines TRBV19 with TRBJ2-2, with 7 bases identical to TRBD2. The CDR3 is made up of 19 amino acids. Germline values: CDR1 LNHDA, CDR2 SQIVND (reference sequence). The trim removed 4 bases at V and 4 bases at J, leaving 18 bases unmatched. CDR3 loop: CASSSSPPTTRELTGELFF. The CDR3 DNA reads as TGTGCCAGTAGTAGCTCCCCCCCGACCACGCGGGAGCTCACCGGGGAGCTGTTTTTT.

This rearrangement joins TRBV6-2 or TRBV6-3 to TRBJ2-7; 8 positions match TRBD2. The V and J ends lost 2 bases and 0 bases, in that order; junction bases with no gene match: 3. CDR1 and CDR2 from the germline V gene are MNHEY and SVGEGT. The length of the CDR3 is 15 residues. The CDR3 DNA sequence: TGTGCCAGCAGTTACCCCGGACTAGCCTCCTACGAGCAGTACTTC. Encoded protein: CASSYPGLASYEQYF.

The V and J genes are TRBV19 and TRBJ2-5, with 8 bases fitting TRBD1. V was clipped by 5 bases and J by 5 bases; unmatched bases: 13. The CDR3 spans 16 residues. Germline V lookup: CDR1 LNHDA, CDR2 SQIVND (reference sequence). CDR3 in amino acids: CASSPLAGGAGETQYF. In nucleotides, the CDR3 is TGTGCCAGTAGTCCGCTCGCAGGGGGCGCAGGGGAGACCCAGTACTTC.

The gene calls are TRBV5-1 and TRBJ2-3; D unclear. CDR3 size: 14 residues. Germline V lookup: CDR1 SGHRS, CDR2 YFSETQ. Trimming shortened V by 4 bases and J by 2 bases, and 11 bases separated the two germline ends. The CDR3 region has the DNA TGCGCCAGCAGCCCCAACCAGCTCACAGATACGCAGTATTTT. This encodes CASSPNQLTDTQYF. Combining the CDR3 with reference TRBV5-1 and TRBJ2-3 gives the whole variable domain KAGVTQTPRYLIKTRGQQVTLSCSPISGHRSVSWYQQTPGQGLQFLFEYFSETQRNKGNFPGRFSGRQFSNSRSEMNVSTLELGDSALYLCASSPNQLTDTQYFGPGTRLTVL.

This sequence joins TRBV19 and TRBJ1-3; D not certain. The CDR3 runs to 11 residues. From germline, CDR1 is LNHDA and CDR2 SQIVND (reference sequence). V dropped 7 bases and J dropped 1 base, with 2 bases sitting between them. This CDR3 is CASTSGNTIYF. As DNA, the CDR3 is TGTGCCAGTACATCTGGAAACACCATATATTTT.

V and J are TRBV18 and TRBJ1-2, with unresolved D. Germline V gene data show CDR1 as KGHSH and CDR2 as LQKENI. V was clipped by 2 bases and J by 0 bases, with 4 bases between them. The CDR3 sequence is 13 residues long. The CDR3 nucleotides read TGTGCCAGCTCACCAGGGACTAACTATGGCTACACCTTC. As protein: CASSPGTNYGYTF.

This chain joins TRBV7-2 and TRBJ2-1; a possible D gene is TRBD2 (6 bases). Germline V gene lookup returns CDR1 SGHTA and CDR2 FQGNSA. The V end was cut by 5 bases, the J end by 1 base, with 15 bases between. CDR3 length equals 16 residues. The DNA for the CDR3 is TGTGCCAGCAGCCCTCGCGGGGTAGGGTCCTACAATGAGCAGTTCTTC. It translates to CASSPRGVGSYNEQFF.

The chain is built from TRBV18 and TRBJ2-7; 10 nucleotides align to TRBD2. Germline trimming cut 3 bases from V and 5 bases from J; bases unmatched to any gene: 7. The germline V gene has CDR1 KGHSH and CDR2 LQKENI. CDR3 length: 15 amino acids. The CDR3 here is CASSPPSGSMNEQYF. CDR3 DNA: TGTGCCAGCTCACCTCCTAGCGGGAGTATGAACGAGCAGTACTTC.

The chain links TRBV1 to TRBJ2-7; the D call in the table, TRBD1, was not verified against the DNA. TRBV1 is a pseudogene. The CDR3 has 17 residues. This CDR3 reads CTSSHVTPGQAMYEQYF. CDR3 coding DNA: TGCACCAGCAGCCATGTTACTCCGGGACAGGCTATGTACGAGCAGTACTTC.

The rearrangement uses TRBV11-3 and TRBJ2-1, with unresolved D. CDR3 size: 15 residues. V lost 5 bases and J 4 bases, leaving 15 bases between the germline ends. Germline V CDR1 and CDR2: SGHNT, YENEEA. The CDR3 loop is CASSPQLGLYNEQFF. CDR3 DNA: TGTGCCAGCAGCCCCCAATTGGGCCTTTACAATGAGCAGTTCTTC.

This chain uses TRBV19 with TRBJ1-1; D gene unclear. The CDR3 length is 13 residues. Germline assignment: CDR1 LNHDA and CDR2 SQIVND (reference sequence). Trimming cost V 1 base and J 4 bases, with 7 bases left between them. The CDR3 protein is CASSIGGGTEAFF. CDR3 coding DNA: TGTGCCAGTAGTATAGGGGGAGGCACTGAAGCTTTCTTT.

This clone was counted a few times. The chain recombines TRBV5-8 with TRBJ2-1, with D perhaps matching TRBD1 (5 bases). The CDR3 has 15 amino acids. Deletions cut 2 bases from V and 4 bases from J, with 13 bases between. CDR1 and CDR2 from the germline V gene are SGHTS and YDEGEE. As DNA, the CDR3 is TGTGCCAGCAGCTTAACAGGAGCAGCTTACAATGAGCAGTTCTTC. It encodes CASSLTGAAYNEQFF.

This chain links TRBV2 with TRBJ1-1; D unclear. CDR1 is SNHLY and CDR2 is FYNNEI in the germline V gene. Trimming left V 4 bases short and J 1 base short, with 7 bases between. The CDR3 extends over 13 amino acids. CDR3 nucleotide sequence: TGTGCCAGCAGTGTATCCAGGAACACTGAAGCTTTCTTT. This gives the protein CASSVSRNTEAFF.

This clone has a single count. The V call is TRBV2, the J call TRBJ1-4; D unclear. Trimming removed 4 bases at V and 4 bases at J, with 16 bases between. CDR1 SNHLY and CDR2 FYNNEI come from the germline V gene. This CDR3 has 16 amino acids. The CDR3 loop reads CASSVEGRTLNEKLFF. Here the CDR3 DNA reads TGTGCCAGCAGTGTCGAGGGCCGAACTCTTAATGAAAAACTGTTTTTT.